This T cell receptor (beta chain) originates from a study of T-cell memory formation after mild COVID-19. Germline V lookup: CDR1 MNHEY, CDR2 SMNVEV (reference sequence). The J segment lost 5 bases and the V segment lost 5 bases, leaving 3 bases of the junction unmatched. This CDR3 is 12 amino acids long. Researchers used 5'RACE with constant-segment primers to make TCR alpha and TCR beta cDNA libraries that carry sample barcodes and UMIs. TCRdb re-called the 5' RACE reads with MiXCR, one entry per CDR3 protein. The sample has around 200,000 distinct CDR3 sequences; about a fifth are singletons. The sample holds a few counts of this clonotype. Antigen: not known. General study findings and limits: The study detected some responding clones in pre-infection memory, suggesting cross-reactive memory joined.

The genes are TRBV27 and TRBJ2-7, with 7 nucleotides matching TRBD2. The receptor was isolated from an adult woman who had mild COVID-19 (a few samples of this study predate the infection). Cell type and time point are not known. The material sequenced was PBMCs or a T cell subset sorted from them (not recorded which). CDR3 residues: CASSSGINEQYF. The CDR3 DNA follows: TGTGCCAGCAGTAGCGGGATAAACGAGCAGTACTTC.